This TCR beta chain was recovered during a study of T cell responses to AZD1222 COVID-19 vaccine. Study results and limitations: Only 5 or 6 people who got AZD1222 tested seropositive at baseline.

TCRdb's copy holds only in-frame clones and misses some; the assay was immunoSEQ multiplex PCR. The table shows 150,000 or so clones, with approximately 91% occurring only once. Of note for this clone: The antigen is unknown.

This CDR3 has 15 residues. Between the trimmed V and J ends, which lost 5 bases and 4 bases, there was a span of 17 bases. Germline V gene data show CDR1 as MRHNA and CDR2 as SNTAGT. The specimen was peripheral blood, collected 28 days after the second AZD1222 dose. This TCR came from an adult who received the AZD1222 COVID-19 vaccine. J is TRBJ1-1 and V is TRBV6-4; no clear D gene. The CDR3 sequence is CASSTRLGVSTEAFF. CDR3 DNA: TGTGCCAGCAGTACCCGTCTTGGGGTGAGCACTGAAGCTTTCTTT.